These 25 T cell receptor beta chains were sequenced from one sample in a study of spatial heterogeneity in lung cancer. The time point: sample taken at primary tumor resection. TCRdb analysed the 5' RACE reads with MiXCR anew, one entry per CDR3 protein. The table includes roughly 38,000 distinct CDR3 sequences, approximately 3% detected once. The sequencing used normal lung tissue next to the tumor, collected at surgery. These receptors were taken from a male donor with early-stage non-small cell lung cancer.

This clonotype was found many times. CDR3 in amino acids: CSVRGGSTDTQYF. The CDR3 bases are TGCAGCGTCCGGGGAGGAAGCACAGATACGCAGTATTTT. The chain has TRBV29-1 and TRBJ2-3, with a weak D call TRBD2 (6 bases). The CDR3 covers 13 residues. Trimming took 6 bases from V and 0 from J, leaving 10 bases between them. Germline CDR1 is SQVTM and CDR2 is ANQGSEA.

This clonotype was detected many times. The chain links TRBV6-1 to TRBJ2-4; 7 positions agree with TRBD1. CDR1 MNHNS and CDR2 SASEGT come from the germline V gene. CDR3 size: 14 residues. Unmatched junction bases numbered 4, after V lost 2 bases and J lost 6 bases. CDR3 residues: CASSEIGGGNIQYF. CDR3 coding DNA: TGTGCCAGCAGTGAAATAGGGGGCGGAAACATTCAGTACTTC.

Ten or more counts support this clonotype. The CDR3 nucleotides are TGTGCCAGCAGCTTAGAATATTCCCCAACTAATGAAAAACTGTTTTTT. It specifies CASSLEYSPTNEKLFF. The gene calls are TRBV7-2 and TRBJ1-4; the D is unclear. V dropped 1 base and J dropped 0 bases, with 9 bases sitting between them. The CDR3 sequence is 16 residues long. In germline, CDR1 is SGHTA, CDR2 FQGNSA.

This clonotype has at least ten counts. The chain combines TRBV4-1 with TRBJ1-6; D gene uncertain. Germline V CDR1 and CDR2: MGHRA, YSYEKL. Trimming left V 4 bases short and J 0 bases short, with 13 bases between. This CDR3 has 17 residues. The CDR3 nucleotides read TGCGCCAGCAGCCTCGTCCGGGCAAGCTCCTATAATTCACCCCTCCACTTT. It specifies CASSLVRASSYNSPLHF.

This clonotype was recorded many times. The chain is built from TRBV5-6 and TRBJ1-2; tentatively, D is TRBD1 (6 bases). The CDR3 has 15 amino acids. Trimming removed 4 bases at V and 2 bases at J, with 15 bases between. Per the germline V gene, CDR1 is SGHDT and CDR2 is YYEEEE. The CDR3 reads CASSTYRDQNYGYTF. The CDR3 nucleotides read TGTGCCAGCAGCACTTACAGGGATCAGAACTATGGCTACACCTTC.

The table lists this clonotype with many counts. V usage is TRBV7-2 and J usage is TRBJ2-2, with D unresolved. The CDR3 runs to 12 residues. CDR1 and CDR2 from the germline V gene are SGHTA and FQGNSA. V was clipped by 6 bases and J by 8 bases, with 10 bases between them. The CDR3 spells CASRHRTGELFF. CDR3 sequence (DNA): TGTGCCAGCAGACATCGGACGGGGGAGCTGTTTTTT.

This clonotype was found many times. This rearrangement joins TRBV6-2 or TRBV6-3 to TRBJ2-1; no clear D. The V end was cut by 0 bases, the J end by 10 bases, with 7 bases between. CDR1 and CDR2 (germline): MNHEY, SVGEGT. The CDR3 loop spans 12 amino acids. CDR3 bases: TGTGCCAGCAGTTACTCGATGATGGAGCAGTTCTTC. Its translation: CASSYSMMEQFF.

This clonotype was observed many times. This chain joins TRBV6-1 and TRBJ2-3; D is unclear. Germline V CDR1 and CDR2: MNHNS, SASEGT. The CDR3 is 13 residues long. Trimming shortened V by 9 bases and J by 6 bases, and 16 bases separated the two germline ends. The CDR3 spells CASRLPQSDTQYF. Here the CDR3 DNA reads TGTGCCAGTCGGTTACCGCAGTCGGATACGCAGTATTTT.

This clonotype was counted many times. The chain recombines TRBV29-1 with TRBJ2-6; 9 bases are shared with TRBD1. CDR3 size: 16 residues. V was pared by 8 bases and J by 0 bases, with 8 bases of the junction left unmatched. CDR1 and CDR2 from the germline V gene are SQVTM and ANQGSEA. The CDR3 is CSSITGGSSGANVLTF. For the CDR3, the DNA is TGCAGCTCTATAACAGGGGGCAGCTCTGGGGCCAACGTCCTGACTTTC.

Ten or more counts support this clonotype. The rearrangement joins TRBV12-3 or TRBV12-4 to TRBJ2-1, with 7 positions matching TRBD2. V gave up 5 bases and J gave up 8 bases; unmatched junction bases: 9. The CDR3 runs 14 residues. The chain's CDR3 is CASSPMGGVDEQFF. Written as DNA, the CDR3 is TGTGCCAGCAGTCCGATGGGAGGGGTCGATGAGCAGTTCTTC.

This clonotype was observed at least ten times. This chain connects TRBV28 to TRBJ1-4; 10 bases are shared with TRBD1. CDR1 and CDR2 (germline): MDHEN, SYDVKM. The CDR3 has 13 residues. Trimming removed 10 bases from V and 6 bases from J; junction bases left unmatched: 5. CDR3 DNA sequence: TGTGCCACTGTGACAGGGGGCTATGAAAAACTGTTTTTT. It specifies CATVTGGYEKLFF.

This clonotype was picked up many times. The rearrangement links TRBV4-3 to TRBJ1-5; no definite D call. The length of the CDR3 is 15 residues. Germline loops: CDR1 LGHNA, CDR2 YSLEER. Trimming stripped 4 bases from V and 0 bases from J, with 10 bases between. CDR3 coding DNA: TGCGCCAGCAGCCCCACGGGAAATAGCAATCAGCCCCAGCATTTT. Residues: CASSPTGNSNQPQHF.

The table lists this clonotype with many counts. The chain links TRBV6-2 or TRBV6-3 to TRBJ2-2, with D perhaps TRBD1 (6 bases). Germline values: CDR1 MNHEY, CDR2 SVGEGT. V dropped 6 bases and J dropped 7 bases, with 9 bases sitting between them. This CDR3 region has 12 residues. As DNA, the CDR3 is TGTGCCAGCAGGGACAGCCTCGGGGAGCTGTTTTTT. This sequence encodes CASRDSLGELFF.

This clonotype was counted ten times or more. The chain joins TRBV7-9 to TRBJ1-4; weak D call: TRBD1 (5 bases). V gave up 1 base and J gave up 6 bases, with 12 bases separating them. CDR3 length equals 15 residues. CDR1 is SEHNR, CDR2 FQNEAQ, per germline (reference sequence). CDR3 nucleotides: TGTGCCAGCAGCTTAGACGCAGGGCTGGATGAAAAACTGTTTTTT. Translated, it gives CASSLDAGLDEKLFF.

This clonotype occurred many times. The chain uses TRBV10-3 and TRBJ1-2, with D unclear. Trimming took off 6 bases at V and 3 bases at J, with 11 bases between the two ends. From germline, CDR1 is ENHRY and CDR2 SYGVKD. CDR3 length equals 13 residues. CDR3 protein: CAIRTARDYGYTF. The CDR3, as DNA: TGTGCCATCAGGACCGCCCGAGACTATGGCTACACCTTC.

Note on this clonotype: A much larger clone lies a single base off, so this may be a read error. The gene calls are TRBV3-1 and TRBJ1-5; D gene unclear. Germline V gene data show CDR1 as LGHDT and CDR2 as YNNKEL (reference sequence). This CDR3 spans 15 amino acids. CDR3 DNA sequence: TGTGCCAGCAGCCAAGATCCTGCAGAATATCAGCCCCGGCATTTT. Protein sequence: CASSQDPAEYQPRHF.

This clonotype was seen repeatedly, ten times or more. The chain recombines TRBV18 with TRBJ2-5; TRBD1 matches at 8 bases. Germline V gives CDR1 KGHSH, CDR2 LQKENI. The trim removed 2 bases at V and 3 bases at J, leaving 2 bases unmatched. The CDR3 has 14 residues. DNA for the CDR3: TGTGCCAGCTCACCATTGGACAGGGAAGAGACCCAGTACTTC. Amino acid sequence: CASSPLDREETQYF. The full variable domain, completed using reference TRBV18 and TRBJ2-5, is NAGVMQNPRHLVRRRGQEARLRCSPMKGHSHVYWYRQLPEEGLKFMVYLQKENIIDESGMPKERFSAEFPKEGPSILRIQQVVRGDSAAYFCASSPLDREETQYFGPGTRLLVL.

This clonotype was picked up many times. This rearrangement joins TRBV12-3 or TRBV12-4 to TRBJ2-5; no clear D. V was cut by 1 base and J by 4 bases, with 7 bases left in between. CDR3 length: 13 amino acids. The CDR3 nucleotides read TGTGCCAGCAGTTTAGAAACCGTAGAGACCCAGTACTTC. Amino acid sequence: CASSLETVETQYF.

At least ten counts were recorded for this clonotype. CDR3 bases: TGCAGTGCTAGAGATCGGCCGGACTCCTTCTATGGCTACACCTTC. It encodes CSARDRPDSFYGYTF. The chain uses TRBV20-1 and TRBJ1-2; D unclear. The V gene's germline CDR1 is DFQATT and CDR2 SNEGSKA (reference sequence). This CDR3 is 15 amino acids long. Trimming cost V 0 bases and J 4 bases, with 15 bases left between them.

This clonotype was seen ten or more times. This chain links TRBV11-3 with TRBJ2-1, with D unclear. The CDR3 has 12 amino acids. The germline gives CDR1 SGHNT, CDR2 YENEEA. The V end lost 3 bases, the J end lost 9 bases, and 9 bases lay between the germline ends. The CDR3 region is CASSFGEAEQFF. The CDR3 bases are TGTGCCAGCAGCTTCGGAGAGGCTGAGCAGTTCTTC.

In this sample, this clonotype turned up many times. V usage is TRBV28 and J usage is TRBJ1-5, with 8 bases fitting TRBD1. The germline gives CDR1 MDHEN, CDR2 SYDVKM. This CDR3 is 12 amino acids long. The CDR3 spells CVTGQGNQPQHF. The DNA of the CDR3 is TGTGTTACGGGACAGGGCAATCAGCCCCAGCATTTT. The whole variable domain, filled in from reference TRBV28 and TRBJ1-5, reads DVKVTQSSRYLVKRTGEKVFLECVQDMDHENMFWYRQDPGLGLRLIYFSYDVKMKEKGDIPEGYSVSREKKERFSLILESASTNQTSMYLCVTGQGNQPQHFGDGTRLSIL.

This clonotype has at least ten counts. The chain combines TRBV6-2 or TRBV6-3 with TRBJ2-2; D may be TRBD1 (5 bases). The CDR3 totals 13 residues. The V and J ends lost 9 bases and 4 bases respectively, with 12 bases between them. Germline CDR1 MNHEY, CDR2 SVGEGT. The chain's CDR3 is CASWRQSTGELFF. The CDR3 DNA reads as TGTGCCAGTTGGCGACAGTCCACCGGGGAGCTGTTTTTT.

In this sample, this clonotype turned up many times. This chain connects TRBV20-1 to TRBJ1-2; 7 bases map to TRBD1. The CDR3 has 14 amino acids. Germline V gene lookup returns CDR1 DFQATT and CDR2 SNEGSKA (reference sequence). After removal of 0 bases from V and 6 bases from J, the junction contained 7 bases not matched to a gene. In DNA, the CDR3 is TGCAGTGCTAGAGAAGGATCCAGGGGGGATGGCTACACCTTC. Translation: CSAREGSRGDGYTF.

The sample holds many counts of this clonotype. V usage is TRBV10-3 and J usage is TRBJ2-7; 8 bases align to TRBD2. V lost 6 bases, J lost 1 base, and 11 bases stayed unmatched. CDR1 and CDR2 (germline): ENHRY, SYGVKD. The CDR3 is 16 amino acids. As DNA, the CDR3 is TGTGCCATCAGCCTAAGACCCAAGCGGGAGTCCTACGAGCAGTACTTC. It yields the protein CAISLRPKRESYEQYF.

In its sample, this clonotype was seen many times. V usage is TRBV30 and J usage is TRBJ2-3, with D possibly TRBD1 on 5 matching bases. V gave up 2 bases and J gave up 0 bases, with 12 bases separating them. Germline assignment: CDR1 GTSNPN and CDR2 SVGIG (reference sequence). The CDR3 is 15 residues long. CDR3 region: CAWSWGGISTDTQYF. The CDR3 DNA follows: TGTGCCTGGAGTTGGGGCGGAATCAGCACAGATACGCAGTATTTT.